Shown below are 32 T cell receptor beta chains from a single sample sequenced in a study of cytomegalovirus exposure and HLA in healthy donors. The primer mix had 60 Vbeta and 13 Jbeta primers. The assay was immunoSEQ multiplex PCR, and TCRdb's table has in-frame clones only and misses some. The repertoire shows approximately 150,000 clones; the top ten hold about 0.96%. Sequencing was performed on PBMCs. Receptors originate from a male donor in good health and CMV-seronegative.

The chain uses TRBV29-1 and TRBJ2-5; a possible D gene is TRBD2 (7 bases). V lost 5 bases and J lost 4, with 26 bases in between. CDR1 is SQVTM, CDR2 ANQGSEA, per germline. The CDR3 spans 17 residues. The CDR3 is CSVQGDRGPAGAETQYF. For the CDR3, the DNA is TGCAGCGTTCAGGGTGACAGAGGGCCGGCGGGGGCAGAGACCCAGTACTTC.

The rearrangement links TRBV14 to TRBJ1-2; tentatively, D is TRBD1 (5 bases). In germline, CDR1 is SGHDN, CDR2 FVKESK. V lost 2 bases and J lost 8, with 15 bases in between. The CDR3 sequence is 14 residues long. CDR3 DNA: TGTGCCAGCAGCCAATATCGACAGCAGGGCGGCTACACCTTC. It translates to CASSQYRQQGGYTF.

The CDR3: CSVQISMNTEAFF. DNA of the CDR3: TGCAGCGTCCAAATTTCCATGAACACTGAAGCTTTCTTT. The gene calls are TRBV29-1 and TRBJ1-1; D not resolved. The CDR3 sequence is 13 residues long. Trimming left V 6 bases short and J 0 bases short, with 11 bases between. Germline values: CDR1 SQVTM, CDR2 ANQGSEA.

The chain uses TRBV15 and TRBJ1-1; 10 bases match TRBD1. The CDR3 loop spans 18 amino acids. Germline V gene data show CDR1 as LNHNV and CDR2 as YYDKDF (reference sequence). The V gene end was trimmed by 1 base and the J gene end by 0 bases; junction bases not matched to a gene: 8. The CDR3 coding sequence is TGTGCCACCAGCAGAGGAAGGGGGGGGACAGGGGTGAACACTGAAGCTTTCTTT. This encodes CATSRGRGGTGVNTEAFF.

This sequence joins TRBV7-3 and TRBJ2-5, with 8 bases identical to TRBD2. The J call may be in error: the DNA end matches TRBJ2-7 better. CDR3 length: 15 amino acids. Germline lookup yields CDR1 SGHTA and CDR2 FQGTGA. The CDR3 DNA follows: TGTGCCAGCAGCTTATCGGGGGGGGCCTCCTACGAGCAGTACTTC. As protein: CASSLSGGASYEQYF.

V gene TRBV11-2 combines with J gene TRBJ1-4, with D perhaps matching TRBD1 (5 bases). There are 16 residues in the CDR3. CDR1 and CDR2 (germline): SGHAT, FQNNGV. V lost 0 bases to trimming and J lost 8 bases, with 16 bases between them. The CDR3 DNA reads TGTGCCAGCAGCTTAGAGCAAGGGGTCGTGAGCGAAAAACTGTTTTTT. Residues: CASSLEQGVVSEKLFF.

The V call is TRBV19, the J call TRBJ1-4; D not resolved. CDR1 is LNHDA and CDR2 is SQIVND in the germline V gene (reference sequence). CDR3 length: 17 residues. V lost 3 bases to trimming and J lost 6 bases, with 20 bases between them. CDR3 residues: CASSILEGALSYEKLFF. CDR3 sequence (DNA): TGTGCCAGTAGTATTTTGGAGGGCGCGCTATCATATGAAAAACTGTTTTTT.

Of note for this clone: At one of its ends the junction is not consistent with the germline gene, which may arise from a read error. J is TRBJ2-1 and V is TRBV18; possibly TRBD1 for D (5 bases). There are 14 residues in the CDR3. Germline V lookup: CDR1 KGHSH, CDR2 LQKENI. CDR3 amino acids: CASPPMPGQNEQFF. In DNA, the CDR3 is TGTGCCAGCCCACCGATGCCAGGGCAGAATGAGCAGTTCTTC. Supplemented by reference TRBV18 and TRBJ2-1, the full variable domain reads NAGVMQNPRHLVRRRGQEARLRCSPMKGHSHVYWYRQLPEEGLKFMVYLQKENIIDESGMPKERFSAEFPKEGPSILRIQQVVRGDSAAYFCASPPMPGQNEQFFGPGTRLTVL.

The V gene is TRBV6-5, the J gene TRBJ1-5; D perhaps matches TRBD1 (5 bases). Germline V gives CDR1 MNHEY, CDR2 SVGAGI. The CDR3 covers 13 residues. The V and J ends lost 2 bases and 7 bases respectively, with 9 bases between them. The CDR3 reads CASSYDSIQPQHF. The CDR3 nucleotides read TGTGCCAGCAGTTACGACAGTATACAGCCCCAGCATTTT.

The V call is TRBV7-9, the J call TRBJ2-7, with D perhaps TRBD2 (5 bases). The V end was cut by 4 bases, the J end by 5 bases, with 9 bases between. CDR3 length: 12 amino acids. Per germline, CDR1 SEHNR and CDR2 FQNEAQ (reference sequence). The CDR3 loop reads CASSSNGDEQYF. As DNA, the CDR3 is TGTGCCAGCAGCTCTAACGGGGACGAGCAGTACTTC.

The CDR3 reads CASSLGGDGYDEQYF. As DNA, the CDR3 is TGTGCCAGCAGTTTAGGAGGGGACGGCTACGACGAGCAGTACTTC. This sequence joins TRBV28 and TRBJ2-7, with a possible D match to TRBD2 (6 bases). Trimming removed 2 bases at V and 5 bases at J, with 16 bases between. Germline values: CDR1 MDHEN, CDR2 SYDVKM. CDR3 length equals 15 residues.

The CDR3: CASSPPGAGGPRDTQYF. CDR3 nucleotides: TGTGCCAGCAGCCCCCCGGGTGCGGGAGGGCCGAGAGATACGCAGTATTTT. V usage is TRBV5-4 and J usage is TRBJ2-3; 9 bases fit TRBD2. With V trimmed by 4 bases and J by 5 bases, 14 bases remained unmatched. Germline assignment: CDR1 SGHNT and CDR2 YYREEE (reference sequence). The CDR3 loop spans 17 amino acids.

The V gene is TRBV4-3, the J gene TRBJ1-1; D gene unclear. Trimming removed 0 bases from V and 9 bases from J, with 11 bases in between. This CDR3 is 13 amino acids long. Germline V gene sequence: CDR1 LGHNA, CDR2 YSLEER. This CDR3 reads CASSQDPSGKAFF. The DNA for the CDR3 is TGCGCCAGCAGCCAAGACCCGTCGGGAAAAGCTTTCTTT.

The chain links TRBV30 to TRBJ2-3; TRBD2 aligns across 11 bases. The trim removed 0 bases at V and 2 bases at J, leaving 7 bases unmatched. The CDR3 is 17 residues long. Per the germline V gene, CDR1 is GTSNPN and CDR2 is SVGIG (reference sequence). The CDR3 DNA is TGTGCCTGGAGTGTTGGGAGGACTAGCGGGCTCACAGATACGCAGTATTTT. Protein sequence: CAWSVGRTSGLTDTQYF.

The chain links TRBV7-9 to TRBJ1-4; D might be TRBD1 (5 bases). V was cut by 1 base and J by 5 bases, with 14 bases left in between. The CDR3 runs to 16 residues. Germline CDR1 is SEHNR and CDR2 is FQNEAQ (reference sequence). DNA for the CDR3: TGTGCCAGCAGCTTAGGGGAGGGGCTAAAGAATGAAAAACTGTTTTTT. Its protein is CASSLGEGLKNEKLFF.

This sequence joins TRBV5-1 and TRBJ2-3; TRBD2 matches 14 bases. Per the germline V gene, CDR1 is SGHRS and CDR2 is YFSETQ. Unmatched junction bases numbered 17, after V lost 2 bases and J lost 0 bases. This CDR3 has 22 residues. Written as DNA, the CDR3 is TGCGCCAGCAGCTTCCTCGGACAGATTGGGACTAGCGGGAGTTCTAGCACAGATACGCAGTATTTT. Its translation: CASSFLGQIGTSGSSSTDTQYF.

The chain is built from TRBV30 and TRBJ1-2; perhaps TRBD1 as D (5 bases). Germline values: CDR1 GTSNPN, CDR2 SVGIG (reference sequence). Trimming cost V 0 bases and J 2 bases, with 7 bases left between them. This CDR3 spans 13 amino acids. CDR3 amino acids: CAWSVRGNYGYTF. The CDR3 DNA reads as TGTGCCTGGAGTGTACGGGGGAACTATGGCTACACCTTC. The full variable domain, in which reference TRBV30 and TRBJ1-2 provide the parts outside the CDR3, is SQTIHQWPATLVQPVGSPLSLECTVEGTSNPNLYWYRQAAGRGLQLLFYSVGIGQISSEVPQNLSASRPQDRQFILSSKKLLLSDSGFYLCAWSVRGNYGYTFGSGTRLTVV.

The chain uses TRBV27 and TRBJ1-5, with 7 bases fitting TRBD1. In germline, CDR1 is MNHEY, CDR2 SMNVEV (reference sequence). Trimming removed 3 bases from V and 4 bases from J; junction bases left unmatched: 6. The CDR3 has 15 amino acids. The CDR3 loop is CASSFHGTVNQPQHF. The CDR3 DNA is TGTGCCAGCAGTTTTCACGGGACAGTTAATCAGCCCCAGCATTTT.

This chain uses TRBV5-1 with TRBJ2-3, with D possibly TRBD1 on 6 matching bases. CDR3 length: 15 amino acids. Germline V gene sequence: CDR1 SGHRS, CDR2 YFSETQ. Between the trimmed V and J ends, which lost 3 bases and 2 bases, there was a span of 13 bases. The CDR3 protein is CASSSAGDFTDTQYF. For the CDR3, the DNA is TGCGCCAGCAGCTCTGCAGGGGATTTCACAGATACGCAGTATTTT.

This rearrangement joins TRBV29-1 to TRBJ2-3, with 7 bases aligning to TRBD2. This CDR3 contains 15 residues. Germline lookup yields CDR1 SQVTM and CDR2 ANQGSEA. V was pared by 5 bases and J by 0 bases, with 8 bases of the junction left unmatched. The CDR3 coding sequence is TGCAGCGTTTACGGGAGAGCGGGAAGCACAGATACGCAGTATTTT. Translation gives CSVYGRAGSTDTQYF.

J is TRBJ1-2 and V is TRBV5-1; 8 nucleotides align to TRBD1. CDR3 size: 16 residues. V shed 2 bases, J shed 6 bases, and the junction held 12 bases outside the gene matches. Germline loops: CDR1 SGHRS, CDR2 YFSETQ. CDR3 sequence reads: CASSFLTGEGMDGYTF. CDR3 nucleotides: TGCGCCAGCAGCTTCTTGACAGGGGAGGGGATGGATGGCTACACCTTC. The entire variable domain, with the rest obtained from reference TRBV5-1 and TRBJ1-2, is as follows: KAGVTQTPRYLIKTRGQQVTLSCSPISGHRSVSWYQQTPGQGLQFLFEYFSETQRNKGNFPGRFSGRQFSNSRSEMNVSTLELGDSALYLCASSFLTGEGMDGYTFGSGTRLTVV.

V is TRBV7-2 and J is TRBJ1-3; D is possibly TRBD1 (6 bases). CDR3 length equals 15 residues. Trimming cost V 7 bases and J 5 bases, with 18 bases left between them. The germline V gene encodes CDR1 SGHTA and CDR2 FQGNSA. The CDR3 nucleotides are TGTGCCAGCACCCACCCGCGGGGGGCTAGAAACACCATATATTTT. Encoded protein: CASTHPRGARNTIYF. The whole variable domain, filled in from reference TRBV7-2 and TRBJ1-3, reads GAGVSQSPSNKVTEKGKDVELRCDPISGHTALYWYRQSLGQGLEFLIYFQGNSAPDKSGLPSDRFSAERTGGSVSTLTIQRTQQEDSAVYLCASTHPRGARNTIYFGEGSWLTVV.

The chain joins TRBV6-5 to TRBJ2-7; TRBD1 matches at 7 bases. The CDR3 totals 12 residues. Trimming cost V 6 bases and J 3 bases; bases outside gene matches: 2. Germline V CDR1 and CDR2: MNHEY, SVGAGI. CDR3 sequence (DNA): TGTGCCAGCAGGACAGGGAGCTACGAGCAGTACTTC. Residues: CASRTGSYEQYF.

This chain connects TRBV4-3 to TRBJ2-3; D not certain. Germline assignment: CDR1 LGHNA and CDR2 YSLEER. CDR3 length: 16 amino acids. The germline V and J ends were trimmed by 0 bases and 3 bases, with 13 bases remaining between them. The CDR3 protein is CASSQDGSGLTDTQYF. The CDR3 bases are TGCGCCAGCAGCCAAGATGGATCCGGGTTGACAGATACGCAGTATTTT.

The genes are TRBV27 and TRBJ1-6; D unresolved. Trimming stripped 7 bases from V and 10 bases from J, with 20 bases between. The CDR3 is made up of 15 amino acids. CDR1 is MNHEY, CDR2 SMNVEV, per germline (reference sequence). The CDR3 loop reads CASTQRGPGPSPLHF. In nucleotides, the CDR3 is TGTGCCAGCACTCAACGGGGTCCTGGGCCCTCACCCCTCCACTTT.

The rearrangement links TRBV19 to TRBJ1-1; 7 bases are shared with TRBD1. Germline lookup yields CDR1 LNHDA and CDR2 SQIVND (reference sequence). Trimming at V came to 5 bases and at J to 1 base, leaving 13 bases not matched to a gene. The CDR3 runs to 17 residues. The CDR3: CASSSPTGVRGNTEAFF. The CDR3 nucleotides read TGTGCCAGTAGTTCCCCCACAGGGGTACGGGGGAACACTGAAGCTTTCTTT.

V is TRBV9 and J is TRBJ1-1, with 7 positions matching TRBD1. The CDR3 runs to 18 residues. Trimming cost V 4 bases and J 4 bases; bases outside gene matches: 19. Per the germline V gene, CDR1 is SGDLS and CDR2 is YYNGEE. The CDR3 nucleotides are TGTGCCAGCAGCCCGAGGGGGCCCACCGGGACAGCGGGCACTGAAGCTTTCTTT. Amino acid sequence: CASSPRGPTGTAGTEAFF.

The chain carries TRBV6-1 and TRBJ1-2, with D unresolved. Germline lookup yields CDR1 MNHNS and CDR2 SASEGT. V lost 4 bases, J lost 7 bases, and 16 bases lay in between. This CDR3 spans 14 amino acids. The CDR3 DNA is TGTGCCAGCAGTGCGAGGCCGTCGGTTGGTGGCTACACCTTC. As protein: CASSARPSVGGYTF.

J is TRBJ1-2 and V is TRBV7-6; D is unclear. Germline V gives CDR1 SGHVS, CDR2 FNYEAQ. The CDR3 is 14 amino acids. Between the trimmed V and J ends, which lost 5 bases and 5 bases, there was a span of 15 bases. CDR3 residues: CASSELDGRYGYTF. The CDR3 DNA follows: TGTGCCAGCAGCGAATTAGACGGGAGATATGGCTACACCTTC.

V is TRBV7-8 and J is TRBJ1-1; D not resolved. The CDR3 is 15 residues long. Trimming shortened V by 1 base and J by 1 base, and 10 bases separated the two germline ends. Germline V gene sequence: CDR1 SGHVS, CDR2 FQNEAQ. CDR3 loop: CASSLVQARNTEAFF. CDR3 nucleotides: TGTGCCAGCAGCTTAGTCCAGGCGAGGAACACTGAAGCTTTCTTT.

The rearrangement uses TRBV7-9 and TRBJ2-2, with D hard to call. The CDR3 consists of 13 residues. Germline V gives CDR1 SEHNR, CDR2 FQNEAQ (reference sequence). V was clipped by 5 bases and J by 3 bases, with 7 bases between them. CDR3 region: CASSQLDTGELFF. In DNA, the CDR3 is TGTGCCAGCAGCCAATTAGACACCGGGGAGCTGTTTTTT.

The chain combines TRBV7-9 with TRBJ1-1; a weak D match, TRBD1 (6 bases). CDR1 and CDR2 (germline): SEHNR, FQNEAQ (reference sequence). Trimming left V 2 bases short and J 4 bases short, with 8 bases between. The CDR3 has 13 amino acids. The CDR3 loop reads CASSLTGITEAFF. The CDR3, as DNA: TGTGCCAGCAGCTTAACAGGGATCACTGAAGCTTTCTTT.